The rows below give T cell receptor beta chains drawn from one sample of a study of shared clonotypes between healthy human individuals. Sequenced by immunoSEQ multiplex PCR; TCRdb stores in-frame clones only, minus some. The table has about 680,000 clones, 92% seen once. Sequences were obtained from naive CD8+ T cells sorted from blood. These receptors originate from a man between 25 and 39 years old in good health. Both conserved end residues are part of each CDR3. Each record gives: CDR3 protein, CDR3 DNA, D gene, clone size, J gene, V gene. The D gene is left open where the match is weak. Clone size is stated in some rows and not others, as once, few, many or a class when expanded.

CATGEGGALDEQYF TGTGCCACCGGAGAGGGGGGTGCTCTCGACGAGCAGTACTTC - - TRBJ2-7 TRBV2
CASSLSSGAGNTIYF TGTGCCAGCAGTTTATCCTCAGGGGCTGGAAACACCATATATTTT - - TRBJ1-3 TRBV27
CASSTRLDRKDEQYF TGTGCCAGTAGTACTCGCCTGGACAGGAAGGACGAGCAGTACTTC TRBD1 - TRBJ2-7 TRBV19
CASSLEGQGADNEQFF TGTGCCAGCAGCTTAGAGGGACAGGGGGCCGACAATGAGCAGTTCTTC TRBD1 - TRBJ2-1 TRBV13
CASSPRRGQGVETQYF TGTGCCAGCAGCCCCCGACGGGGACAGGGGGTAGAGACCCAGTACTTC TRBD1 - TRBJ2-5 TRBV7-9
CASSQRKGGWSTDTQYF TGTGCCAGCAGCCAGCGGAAGGGGGGTTGGAGCACAGATACGCAGTATTTT - - TRBJ2-3 TRBV7-6
CASSPLPLGGYTF TGTGCCAGCAGTCCCCTCCCCCTGGGCGGCTACACCTTC - once TRBJ1-2 TRBV27
CASSVGGMNTEAFF TGTGCCAGCAGCGTAGGGGGAATGAACACTGAAGCTTTCTTT - - TRBJ1-1 TRBV9
CAARGGYNEQFF TGTGCCGCTCGGGGGGGGTACAATGAGCAGTTCTTC TRBD2 once TRBJ2-1 TRBV2
CASTLGLAYEQYF TGTGCCAGCACCCTGGGGCTCGCCTACGAGCAGTACTTC - - TRBJ2-7 TRBV5-5
CASSPEGGPGEQYF TGTGCCAGCAGTCCAGAAGGAGGGCCTGGCGAGCAGTACTTC - - TRBJ2-7 TRBV28
CASSLRDRGNYEQYF TGTGCCAGCAGCTTACGGGACAGGGGAAACTACGAGCAGTACTTC TRBD1 - TRBJ2-7 TRBV7-9
CASGPLAGGPVNEQFF TGCGCCAGCGGCCCCCTAGCGGGAGGGCCGGTCAATGAGCAGTTCTTC TRBD2 - TRBJ2-1 TRBV10-1
CASSLTGSVDQPQHF TGTGCCAGCAGCTTGACCGGGTCCGTAGATCAGCCCCAGCATTTT - few TRBJ1-5 TRBV7-9
CASSLDGSYEQYF TGTGCCAGCAGTTTGGACGGTTCCTACGAGCAGTACTTC - - TRBJ2-7 TRBV28
CASSSQYEQYF TGTGCCAGCAGCTCGCAGTACGAGCAGTACTTC - once TRBJ2-7 TRBV5-4
CASSPPFGPIEQYF TGTGCCAGCTCACCACCATTCGGCCCTATCGAGCAGTACTTC - - TRBJ2-7 TRBV18
CASSRYEGYGYTF TGTGCCAGCAGCCGTTATGAGGGCTATGGCTACACCTTC - - TRBJ1-2 TRBV28
CASSHRDLTGTDTQYF TGTGCCAGCAGCCACCGGGACCTTACCGGCACAGATACGCAGTATTTT - - TRBJ2-3 TRBV11-2
CASSLGPEQYF TGTGCCAGCAGCTTGGGGCCCGAGCAGTACTTC - - TRBJ2-7 TRBV5-6
CASRTGPYNEQFF TGTGCCAGCAGAACTGGACCGTACAATGAGCAGTTCTTC - - TRBJ2-1 TRBV6-6
CASSYRGSGETQYF TGTGCCAGCAGTTATCGCGGGAGCGGGGAGACCCAGTACTTC TRBD2 - TRBJ2-5 TRBV6-6
CASPTSGGAFDEQFF TGTGCCAGCCCCACCTCAGGGGGCGCTTTCGATGAGCAGTTCTTC TRBD1 - TRBJ2-1 TRBV7-9
CASSTGSETQYF TGTGCCAGCAGCACAGGGTCAGAGACCCAGTACTTC - - TRBJ2-5 TRBV11-3
CVRSLASGAGFRTDTQYF TGTGTCAGAAGCTTAGCGAGTGGAGCGGGCTTCCGCACAGATACGCAGTATTTT - - TRBJ2-3 TRBV7-5
CASIPDRSYGYTF TGTGCCAGCATCCCCGACAGAAGCTATGGCTACACCTTC - - TRBJ1-2 TRBV6-6
CASSLLSGVYYNEQFF TGTGCCAGCAGCTTACTGTCGGGAGTGTACTACAATGAGCAGTTCTTC - once TRBJ2-1 TRBV7-2
CAIRAGTALNTGELFF TGTGCCATCAGGGCCGGGACAGCCTTGAACACCGGGGAGCTGTTTTTT TRBD1 - TRBJ2-2 TRBV10-3
CASSLFLGNGYEQYF TGTGCCAGCAGCTTGTTTTTAGGGAATGGGTACGAGCAGTACTTC - - TRBJ2-7 TRBV5-8
CASSPGNEQFF TGTGCCAGCTCACCAGGGAATGAGCAGTTCTTC - few TRBJ2-1 TRBV18
CASMTGATNEKLFF TGTGCCAGCATGACAGGTGCAACTAATGAAAAACTGTTTTTT - - TRBJ1-4 TRBV6-6
CASSIGTGGGQPQHF TGTGCCAGCAGTATTGGGACAGGGGGCGGTCAGCCCCAGCATTTT TRBD1 - TRBJ1-5 TRBV27
CASSFGQEYTGELFF TGTGCCAGCAGTTTCGGGCAGGAGTACACCGGGGAGCTGTTTTTT - - TRBJ2-2 TRBV27
CASSPRTGGEETQYF TGTGCCAGCAGCCCGCGGACAGGGGGCGAGGAGACCCAGTACTTC TRBD1 - TRBJ2-5 TRBV5-4
CASSGVEQGKFHEQYF TGTGCCAGCAGCGGAGTAGAACAGGGGAAGTTCCACGAGCAGTACTTC TRBD1 - TRBJ2-7 TRBV9
CASCRGLAGYNEQFF TGTGCCAGTTGCAGGGGACTAGCGGGTTACAATGAGCAGTTCTTC TRBD2 - TRBJ2-1 TRBV9
CASSGVPGRIHYGYTF TGTGCCAGCAGTGGGGTACCGGGTCGCATTCATTATGGCTACACCTTC - - TRBJ1-2 TRBV6-1
CASSGLMARRSNEQFF TGTGCCAGCAGCGGATTAATGGCCCGACGGAGCAATGAGCAGTTCTTC - - TRBJ2-1 TRBV13
CASSRLGEGTDTQYF TGTGCCAGCAGCCGGTTAGGGGAGGGCACAGATACGCAGTATTTT - - TRBJ2-3 TRBV11-3
CASSVGQDVTEAFF TGTGCCAGCAGCGTAGGTCAGGACGTCACTGAAGCTTTCTTT - - TRBJ1-1 TRBV9
CASSYFPGQVWNEQFF TGTGCCAGCAGTTACTTCCCGGGACAGGTTTGGAATGAGCAGTTCTTC TRBD1 once TRBJ2-1 TRBV28
CASSMTPRRGEQPQHF TGTGCCAGTAGTATGACCCCGCGGCGGGGGGAACAGCCCCAGCATTTT - - TRBJ1-5 TRBV19
CASGEGAVGGEQYF TGTGCCAGCGGGGAGGGGGCAGTGGGAGGCGAGCAGTACTTC - few TRBJ2-7 TRBV9
CASTHPSRDDRPYEQYF TGTGCCAGCACTCACCCTTCCCGGGACGACCGACCCTACGAGCAGTACTTC - - TRBJ2-7 TRBV6-4
CASSLTLDVTSTDTQYF TGTGCCAGCAGCTTAACGTTGGACGTAACTAGCACAGATACGCAGTATTTT - - TRBJ2-3 TRBV11-2
CSVRDYSSYNEQFF TGCAGCGTTAGGGACTATAGCTCCTACAATGAGCAGTTCTTC TRBD2 - TRBJ2-1 TRBV29-1